The count of the clone carrying this T cell receptor beta chain is one. The antigen remains unidentified. This sample stems from a study of radiotherapy plus CTLA-4 blockade in lung cancer. Study-wide results and caveats: Researchers report tumor-derived TCR clones expanding in blood after radiotherapy plus ipilimumab. Interferon-beta, together with early blood T cell clone dynamics, reportedly best predicted response.

Repertoires were generated with immunoSEQ multiplex PCR, while TCRdb's copy carries only in-frame clones and drops some. The table lists around 90,000 clones, approximately 83% of them singletons. The V gene end was trimmed by 2 bases and the J gene end by 2 bases; junction bases not matched to a gene: 6. The CDR3 is made up of 16 amino acids. Germline-derived CDR1 and CDR2 are KGHSH and LQKENI. This chain connects TRBV18 to TRBJ2-3; 8 nucleotides match TRBD2. The sample was peripheral blood, taken from a patient treated with radiotherapy plus ipilimumab. This receptor was obtained from a human donor with non-small cell lung cancer that progressed on radiotherapy plus ipilimumab. The CDR3 bases are TGTGCCAGCTCACCAATGGGGCGGGAGGCCACAGATACGCAGTATTTT. This translates into CASSPMGREATDTQYF.